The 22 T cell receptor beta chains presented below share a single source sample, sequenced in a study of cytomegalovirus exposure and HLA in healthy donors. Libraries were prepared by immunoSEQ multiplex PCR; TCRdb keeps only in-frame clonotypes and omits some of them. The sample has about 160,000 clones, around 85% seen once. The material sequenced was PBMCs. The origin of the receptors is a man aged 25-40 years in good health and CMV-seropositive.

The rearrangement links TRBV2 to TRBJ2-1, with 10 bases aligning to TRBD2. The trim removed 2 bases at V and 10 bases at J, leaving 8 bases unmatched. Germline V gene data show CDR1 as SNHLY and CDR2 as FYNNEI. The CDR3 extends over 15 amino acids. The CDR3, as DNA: TGTGCCAGCAGTGAAACTAGCGGGGAGGCGAGGGAGCAGTTCTTC. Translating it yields CASSETSGEAREQFF.

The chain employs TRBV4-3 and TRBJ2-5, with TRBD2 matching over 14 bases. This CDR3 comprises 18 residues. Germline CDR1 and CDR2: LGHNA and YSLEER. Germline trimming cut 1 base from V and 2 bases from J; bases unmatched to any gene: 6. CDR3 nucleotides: TGCGCCAGCAGCCAAGGGACTAGCGGGGGGCCTCAACAAGAGACCCAGTACTTC. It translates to CASSQGTSGGPQQETQYF.

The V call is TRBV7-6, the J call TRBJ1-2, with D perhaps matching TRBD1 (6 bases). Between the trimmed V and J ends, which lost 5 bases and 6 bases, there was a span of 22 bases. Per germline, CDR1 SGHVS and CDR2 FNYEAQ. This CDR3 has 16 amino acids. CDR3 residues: CASSPTPPRGNDGYTF. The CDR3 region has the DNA TGTGCCAGCAGCCCTACTCCCCCGAGGGGGAACGATGGCTACACCTTC.

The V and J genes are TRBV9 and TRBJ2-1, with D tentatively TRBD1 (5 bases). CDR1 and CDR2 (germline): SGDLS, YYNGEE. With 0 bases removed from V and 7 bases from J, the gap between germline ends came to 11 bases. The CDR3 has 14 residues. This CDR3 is CASSVGSQGNEQFF. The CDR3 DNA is TGTGCCAGCAGCGTAGGGTCTCAGGGTAATGAGCAGTTCTTC.

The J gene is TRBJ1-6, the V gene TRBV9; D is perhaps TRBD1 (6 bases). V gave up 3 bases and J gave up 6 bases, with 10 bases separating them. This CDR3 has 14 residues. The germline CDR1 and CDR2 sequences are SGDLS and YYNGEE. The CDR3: CASSAGTSNSPLHF. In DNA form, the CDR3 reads TGTGCCAGCAGCGCCGGGACAAGTAATTCACCCCTCCACTTT.

CDR3 sequence: CSVGTGGGQYF. The CDR3 nucleotides read TGCAGCGTTGGGACAGGGGGCGGACAGTACTTC. The chain recombines TRBV29-1 with TRBJ2-7; 11 bases are a match to TRBD1. The CDR3 extends over 11 amino acids. J was trimmed by 10 bases and V by 4 bases; bases with no gene match: 3. CDR1 and CDR2 (germline): SQVTM, ANQGSEA.

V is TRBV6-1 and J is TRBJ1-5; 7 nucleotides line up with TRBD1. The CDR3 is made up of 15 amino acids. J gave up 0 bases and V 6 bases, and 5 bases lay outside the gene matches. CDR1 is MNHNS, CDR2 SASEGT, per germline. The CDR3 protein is CASRLQGNSNQPQHF. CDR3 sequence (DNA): TGTGCCAGCAGGTTACAGGGGAATAGCAATCAGCCCCAGCATTTT.

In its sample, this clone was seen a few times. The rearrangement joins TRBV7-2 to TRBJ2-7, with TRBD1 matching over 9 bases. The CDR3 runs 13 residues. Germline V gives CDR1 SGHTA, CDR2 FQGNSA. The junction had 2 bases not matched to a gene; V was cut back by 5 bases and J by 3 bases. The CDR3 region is CASSPTGGYEQYF. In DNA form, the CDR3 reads TGTGCCAGCAGCCCGACAGGGGGCTACGAGCAGTACTTC. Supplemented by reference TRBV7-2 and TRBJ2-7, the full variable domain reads GAGVSQSPSNKVTEKGKDVELRCDPISGHTALYWYRQSLGQGLEFLIYFQGNSAPDKSGLPSDRFSAERTGGSVSTLTIQRTQQEDSAVYLCASSPTGGYEQYFGPGTRLTVT.

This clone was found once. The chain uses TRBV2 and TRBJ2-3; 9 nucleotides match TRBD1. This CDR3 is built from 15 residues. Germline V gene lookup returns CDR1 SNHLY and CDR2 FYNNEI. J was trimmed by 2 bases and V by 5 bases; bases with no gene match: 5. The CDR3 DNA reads TGTGCCAGCAGTCGGGACAGGGACCTCACAGATACGCAGTATTTT. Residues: CASSRDRDLTDTQYF.

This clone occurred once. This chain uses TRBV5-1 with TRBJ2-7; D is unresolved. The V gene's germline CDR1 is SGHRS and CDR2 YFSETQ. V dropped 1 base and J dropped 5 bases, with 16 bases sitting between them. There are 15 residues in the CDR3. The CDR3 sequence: CASSLITGLFNEQYF. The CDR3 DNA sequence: TGCGCCAGCAGCTTGATTACGGGTCTTTTCAACGAGCAGTACTTC.

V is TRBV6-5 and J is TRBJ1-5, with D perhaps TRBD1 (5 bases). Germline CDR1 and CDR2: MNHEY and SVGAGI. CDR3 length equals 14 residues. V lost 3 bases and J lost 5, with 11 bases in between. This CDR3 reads CASSYREGDQPQHF. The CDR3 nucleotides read TGTGCCAGCAGTTATCGTGAAGGGGATCAGCCCCAGCATTTT.

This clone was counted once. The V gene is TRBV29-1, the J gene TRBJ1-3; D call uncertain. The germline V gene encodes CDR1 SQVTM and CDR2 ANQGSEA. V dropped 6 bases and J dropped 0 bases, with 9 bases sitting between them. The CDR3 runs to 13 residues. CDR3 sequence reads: CSVDDSSGNTIYF. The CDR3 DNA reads TGCAGCGTCGATGACTCCTCTGGAAACACCATATATTTT. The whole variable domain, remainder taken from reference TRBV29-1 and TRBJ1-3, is SAVISQKPSRDICQRGTSLTIQCQVDSQVTMMFWYRQQPGQSLTLIATANQGSEATYESGFVIDKFPISRPNLTFSTLTVSNMSPEDSSIYLCSVDDSSGNTIYFGEGSWLTVV.

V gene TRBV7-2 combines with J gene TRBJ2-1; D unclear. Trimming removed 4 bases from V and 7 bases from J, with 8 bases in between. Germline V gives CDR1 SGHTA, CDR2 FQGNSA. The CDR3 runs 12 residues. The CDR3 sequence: CASSSTQNEQFF. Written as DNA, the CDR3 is TGTGCCAGCAGCTCTACCCAAAATGAGCAGTTCTTC.

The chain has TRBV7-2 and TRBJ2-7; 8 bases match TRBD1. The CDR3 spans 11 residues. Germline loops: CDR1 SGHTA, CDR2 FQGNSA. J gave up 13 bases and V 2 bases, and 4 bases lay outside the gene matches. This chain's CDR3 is CASSLRDRYYF. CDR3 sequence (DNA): TGTGCCAGCAGCTTAAGGGACAGGTATTACTTC.

The CDR3 region is CASSSRTGRGEKLFF. CDR3 DNA: TGTGCCAGCAGTTCTAGGACAGGGAGAGGGGAAAAACTGTTTTTT. The chain joins TRBV5-6 to TRBJ1-4; the match to TRBD1 covers 8 bases. V dropped 5 bases and J dropped 8; count of bases not matched to a gene: 11. Germline V gene data show CDR1 as SGHDT and CDR2 as YYEEEE. The CDR3 runs 15 residues.

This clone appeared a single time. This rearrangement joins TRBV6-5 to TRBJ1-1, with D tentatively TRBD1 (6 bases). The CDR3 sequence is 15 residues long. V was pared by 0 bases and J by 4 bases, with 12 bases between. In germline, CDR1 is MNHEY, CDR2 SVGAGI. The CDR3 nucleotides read TGTGCCAGCAGTTACTCACCAGGGGTAAGCACTGAAGCTTTCTTT. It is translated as CASSYSPGVSTEAFF.

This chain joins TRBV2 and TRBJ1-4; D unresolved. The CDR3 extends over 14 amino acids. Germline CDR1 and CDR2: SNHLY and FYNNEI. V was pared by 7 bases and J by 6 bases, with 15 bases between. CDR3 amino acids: CASTKNTKDEKLFF. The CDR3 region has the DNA TGTGCCAGCACGAAGAACACTAAAGATGAAAAACTGTTTTTT.

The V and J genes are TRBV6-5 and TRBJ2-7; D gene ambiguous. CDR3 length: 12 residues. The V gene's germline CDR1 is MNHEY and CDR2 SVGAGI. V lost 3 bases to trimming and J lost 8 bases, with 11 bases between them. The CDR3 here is CASSYGLLQQYF. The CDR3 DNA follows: TGTGCCAGCAGTTATGGGCTCCTTCAGCAGTACTTC.

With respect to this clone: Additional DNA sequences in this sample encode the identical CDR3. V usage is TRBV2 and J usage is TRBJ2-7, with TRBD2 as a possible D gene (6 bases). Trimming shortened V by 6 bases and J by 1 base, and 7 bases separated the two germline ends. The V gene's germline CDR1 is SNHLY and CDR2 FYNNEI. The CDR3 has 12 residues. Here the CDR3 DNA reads TGTGCCAGCAGGCGGGATTCCTACGAGCAGTACTTC. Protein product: CASRRDSYEQYF.

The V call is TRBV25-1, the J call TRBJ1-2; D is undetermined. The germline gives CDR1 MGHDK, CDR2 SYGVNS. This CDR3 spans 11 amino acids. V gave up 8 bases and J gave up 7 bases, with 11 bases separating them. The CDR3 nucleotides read TGTGCCAGCTTCGAGCGGGGTGGCTACACCTTC. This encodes CASFERGGYTF.

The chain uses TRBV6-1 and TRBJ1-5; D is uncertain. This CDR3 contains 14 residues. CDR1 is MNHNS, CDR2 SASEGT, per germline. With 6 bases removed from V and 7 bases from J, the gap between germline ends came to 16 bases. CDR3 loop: CASRLTVVPQPQHF. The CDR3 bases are TGTGCCAGCAGGCTAACAGTGGTCCCCCAGCCCCAGCATTTT.

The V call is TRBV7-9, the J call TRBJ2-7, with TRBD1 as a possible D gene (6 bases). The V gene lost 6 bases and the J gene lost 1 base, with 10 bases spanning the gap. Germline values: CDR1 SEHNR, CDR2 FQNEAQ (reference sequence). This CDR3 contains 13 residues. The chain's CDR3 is CASRHDRSYEQYF. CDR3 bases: TGTGCCAGCAGACACGACAGGTCCTACGAGCAGTACTTC.